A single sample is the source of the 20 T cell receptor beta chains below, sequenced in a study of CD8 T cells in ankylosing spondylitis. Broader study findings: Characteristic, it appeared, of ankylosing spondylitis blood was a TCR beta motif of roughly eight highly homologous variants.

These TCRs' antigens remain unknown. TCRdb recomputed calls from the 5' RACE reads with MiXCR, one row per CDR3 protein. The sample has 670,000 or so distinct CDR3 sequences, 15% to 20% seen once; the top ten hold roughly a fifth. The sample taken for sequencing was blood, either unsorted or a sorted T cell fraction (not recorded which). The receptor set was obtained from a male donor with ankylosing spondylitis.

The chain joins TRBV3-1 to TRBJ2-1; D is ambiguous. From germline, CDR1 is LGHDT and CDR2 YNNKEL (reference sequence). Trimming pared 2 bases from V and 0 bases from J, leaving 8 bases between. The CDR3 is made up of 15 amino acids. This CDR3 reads CASSQFHSSYNEQFF. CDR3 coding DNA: TGTGCCAGCAGCCAATTCCACAGCTCCTACAATGAGCAGTTCTTC.

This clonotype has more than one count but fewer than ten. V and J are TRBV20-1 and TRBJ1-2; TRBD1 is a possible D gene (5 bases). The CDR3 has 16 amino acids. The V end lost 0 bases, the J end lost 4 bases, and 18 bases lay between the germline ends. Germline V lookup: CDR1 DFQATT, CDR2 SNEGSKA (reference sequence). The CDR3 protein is CSARERGSGRLYGYTF. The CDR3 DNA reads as TGCAGTGCTAGAGAGAGAGGGTCGGGACGCCTCTATGGCTACACCTTC.

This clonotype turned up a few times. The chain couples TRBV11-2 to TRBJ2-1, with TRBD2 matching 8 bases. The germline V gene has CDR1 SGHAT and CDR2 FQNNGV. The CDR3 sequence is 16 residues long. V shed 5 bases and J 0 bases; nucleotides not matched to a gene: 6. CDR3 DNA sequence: TGTGCCAGCAGCGTAAGGGCGGGGGGCTCCTACAATGAGCAGTTCTTC. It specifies CASSVRAGGSYNEQFF.

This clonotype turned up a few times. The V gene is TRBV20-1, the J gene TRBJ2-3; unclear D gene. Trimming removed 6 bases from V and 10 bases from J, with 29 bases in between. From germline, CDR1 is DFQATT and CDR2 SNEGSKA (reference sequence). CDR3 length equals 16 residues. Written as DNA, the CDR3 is TGCAGTGCCGACCCAGGCGGTTTAAATGGGTTGGCTGCGCAGTATTTT. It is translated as CSADPGGLNGLAAQYF.

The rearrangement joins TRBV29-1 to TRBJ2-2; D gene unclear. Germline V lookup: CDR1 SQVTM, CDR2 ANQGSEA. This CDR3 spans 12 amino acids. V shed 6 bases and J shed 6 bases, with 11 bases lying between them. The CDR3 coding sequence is TGCAGCGTAATATTTAACCCCGGGGAGCTGTTTTTT. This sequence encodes CSVIFNPGELFF.

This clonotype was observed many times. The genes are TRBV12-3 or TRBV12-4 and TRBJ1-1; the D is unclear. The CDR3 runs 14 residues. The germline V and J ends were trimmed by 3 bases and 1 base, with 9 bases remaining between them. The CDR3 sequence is CASSLLRGNTEAFF. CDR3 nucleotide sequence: TGTGCCAGCAGTTTGCTTCGGGGGAACACTGAAGCTTTCTTT.

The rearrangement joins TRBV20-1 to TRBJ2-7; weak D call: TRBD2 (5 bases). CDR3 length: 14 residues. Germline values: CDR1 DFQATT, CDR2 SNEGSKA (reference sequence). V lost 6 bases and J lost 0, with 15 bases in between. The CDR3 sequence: CSAKTSLGSYEQYF. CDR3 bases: TGCAGTGCCAAAACTAGTCTGGGCTCCTACGAGCAGTACTTC.

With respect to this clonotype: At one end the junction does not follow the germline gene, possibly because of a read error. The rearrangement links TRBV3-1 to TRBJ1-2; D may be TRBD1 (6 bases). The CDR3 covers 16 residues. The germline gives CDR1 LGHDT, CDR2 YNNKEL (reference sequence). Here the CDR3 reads CDSSQERHRAGYGYTF. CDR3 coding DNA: TGTGACAGCAGCCAAGAAAGACACAGGGCGGGCTATGGCTACACCTTC.

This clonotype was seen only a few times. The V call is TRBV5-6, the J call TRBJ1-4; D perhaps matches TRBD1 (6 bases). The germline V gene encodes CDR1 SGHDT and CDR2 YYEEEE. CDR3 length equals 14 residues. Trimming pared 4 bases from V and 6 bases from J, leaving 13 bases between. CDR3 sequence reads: CASSAPDSYEKLFF. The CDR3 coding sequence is TGTGCCAGCAGCGCACCGGACAGCTATGAAAAACTGTTTTTT.

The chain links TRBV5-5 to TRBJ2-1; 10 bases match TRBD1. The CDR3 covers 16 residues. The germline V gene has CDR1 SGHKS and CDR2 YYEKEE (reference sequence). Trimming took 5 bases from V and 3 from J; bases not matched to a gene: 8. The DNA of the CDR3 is TGTGCCAGCAGGCACGAGGGACAGGGGCTCTACAATGAGCAGTTCTTC. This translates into CASRHEGQGLYNEQFF.

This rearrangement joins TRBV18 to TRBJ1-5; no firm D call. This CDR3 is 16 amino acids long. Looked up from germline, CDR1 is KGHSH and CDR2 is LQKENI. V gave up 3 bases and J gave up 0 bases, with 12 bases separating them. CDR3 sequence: CASSPADGYSNQPQHF. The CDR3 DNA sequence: TGTGCCAGCTCACCGGCCGATGGGTATAGCAATCAGCCCCAGCATTTT.

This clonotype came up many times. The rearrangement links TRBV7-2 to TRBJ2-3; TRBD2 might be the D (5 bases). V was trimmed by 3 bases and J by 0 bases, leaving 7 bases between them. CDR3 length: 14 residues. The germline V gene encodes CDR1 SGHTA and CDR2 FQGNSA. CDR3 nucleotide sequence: TGTGCCAGCAGCTTTAGGACTAGCACAGATACGCAGTATTTT. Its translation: CASSFRTSTDTQYF.

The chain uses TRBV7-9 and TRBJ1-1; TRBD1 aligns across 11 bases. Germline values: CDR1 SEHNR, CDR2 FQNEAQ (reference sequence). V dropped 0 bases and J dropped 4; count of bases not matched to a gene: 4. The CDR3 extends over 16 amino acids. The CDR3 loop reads CASSLAWTGGRTEAFF. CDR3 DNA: TGTGCCAGCAGCTTAGCCTGGACAGGGGGCCGCACTGAAGCTTTCTTT.

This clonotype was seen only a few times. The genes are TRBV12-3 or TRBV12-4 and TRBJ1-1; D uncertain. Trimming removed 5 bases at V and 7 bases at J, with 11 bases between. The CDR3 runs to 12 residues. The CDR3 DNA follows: TGTGCCAGCAGTCGATCGCCCCTTGAAGCTTTCTTT. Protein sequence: CASSRSPLEAFF.

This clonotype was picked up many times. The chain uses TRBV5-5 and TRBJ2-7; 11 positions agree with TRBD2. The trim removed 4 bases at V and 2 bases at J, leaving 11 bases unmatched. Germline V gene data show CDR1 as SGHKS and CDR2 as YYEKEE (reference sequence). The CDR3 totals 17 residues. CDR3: CASSRAGTSGNTYEQYF. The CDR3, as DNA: TGTGCCAGCAGCCGGGCCGGGACTAGCGGAAACACCTACGAGCAGTACTTC.

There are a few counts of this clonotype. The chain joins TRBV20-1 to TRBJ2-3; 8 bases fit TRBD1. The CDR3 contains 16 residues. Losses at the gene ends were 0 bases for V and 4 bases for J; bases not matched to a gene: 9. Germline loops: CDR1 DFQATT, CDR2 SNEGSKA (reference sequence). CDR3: CSARDWAGGAADTQYF. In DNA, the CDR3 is TGCAGTGCTAGAGATTGGGCAGGGGGCGCGGCAGATACGCAGTATTTT.

CDR3 bases: TGCAGCGTCTACGCACACCCCAGACAGGAAGCTTTCTTT. This sequence encodes CSVYAHPRQEAFF. V gene TRBV29-1 combines with J gene TRBJ1-1, with D possibly TRBD1 on 5 matching bases. The CDR3 extends over 13 amino acids. V was cut by 6 bases and J by 8 bases, with 19 bases left in between. Germline CDR1 reads SQVTM; CDR2 reads ANQGSEA.

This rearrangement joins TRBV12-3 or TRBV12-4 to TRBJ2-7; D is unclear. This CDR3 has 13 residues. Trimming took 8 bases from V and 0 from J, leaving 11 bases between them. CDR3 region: CASCKANSYEQYF. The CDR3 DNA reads TGTGCCAGCTGCAAGGCCAACTCCTACGAGCAGTACTTC.

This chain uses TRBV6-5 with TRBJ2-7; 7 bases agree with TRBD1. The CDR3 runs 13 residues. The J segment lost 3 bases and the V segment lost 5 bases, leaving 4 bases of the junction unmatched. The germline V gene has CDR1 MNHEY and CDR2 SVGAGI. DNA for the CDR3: TGTGCCAGCAGTAACGACAGGGTCTACGAGCAGTACTTC. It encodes CASSNDRVYEQYF.

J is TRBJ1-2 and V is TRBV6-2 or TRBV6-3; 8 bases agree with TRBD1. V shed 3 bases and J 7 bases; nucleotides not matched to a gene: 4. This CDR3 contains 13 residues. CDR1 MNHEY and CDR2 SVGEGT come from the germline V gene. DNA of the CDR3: TGTGCCAGCAGTTATGGACAGGGCCTTGGCTACACCTTC. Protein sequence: CASSYGQGLGYTF.